A selection of T cell receptor beta chains follows, all from one sample in a study of beta chain features in type 1 diabetes. Libraries were prepared by immunoSEQ multiplex PCR; TCRdb keeps only in-frame clonotypes and omits some of them. This sample has 350,000 to 450,000 clones, with roughly 16% found just once. Sequences were obtained from naive CD4+ T cells from blood. These receptors all come from a woman aged 18-29 years in good health. CDR3s include the opening cysteine and the closing phenylalanine or tryptophan. D genes are given only for firm matches. Size tells how often a clone was seen (once, few, many) or the class of an expanded clone, and some rows leave it out.

D,J,V,size,CDR3,DNA
.,TRBJ1-1,TRBV7-2,few,CASSLGGGNTEAFF,TGTGCCAGCAGCTTGGGCGGAGGGAACACTGAAGCTTTCTTT
.,TRBJ2-7,TRBV7-9,.,CASSSGVARYEQYF,TGTGCCAGCAGCTCCGGGGTAGCGAGGTACGAGCAGTACTTC
TRBD1,TRBJ1-1,TRBV5-1,.,CASSLARGAQGEAFF,TGCGCCAGCAGCTTGGCCAGGGGGGCACAAGGAGAAGCTTTCTTT
TRBD1,TRBJ2-1,TRBV7-3,.,CASSRDREQFF,TGTGCCAGCAGCCGGGACAGAGAGCAGTTCTTC
TRBD2,TRBJ2-3,TRBV25-1,.,CASRNSGSDTQYF,TGTGCCAGCAGAAATAGCGGGAGTGATACGCAGTATTTT
TRBD2,TRBJ2-2,TRBV5-1,.,CASSAARTSGDANTGELFF,TGCGCCAGCAGCGCGGCCCGGACTAGCGGAGACGCGAACACCGGGGAGCTGTTTTTT
.,TRBJ2-7,TRBV28,.,CASRQTGYEQYF,TGTGCCAGCAGACAAACAGGCTACGAGCAGTACTTC
.,TRBJ2-2,TRBV9,.,CASGSGQGWTGELFF,TGTGCCAGCGGCTCAGGGCAGGGGTGGACCGGGGAGCTGTTTTTT
TRBD1,TRBJ2-1,TRBV19,.,CASSIRQGTYNEQFF,TGTGCCAGTAGTATACGACAGGGGACCTACAATGAGCAGTTCTTC
.,TRBJ2-5,TRBV7-9,.,CASSARETQYF,TGTGCCAGCAGCGCTAGAGAGACCCAGTACTTC
TRBD1,TRBJ2-5,TRBV7-2,.,CASSLTWTGVETQYF,TGTGCCAGCAGCCTAACCTGGACAGGGGTAGAGACCCAGTACTTC
TRBD2,TRBJ2-3,TRBV30,few,CAWGSGSTGTQYF,TGTGCCTGGGGCAGCGGGAGCACGGGTACGCAGTATTTT
TRBD1,TRBJ1-2,TRBV15,.,CATSRDQSPGQHYGYTF,TGTGCCACCAGCAGAGATCAGAGCCCGGGACAGCACTATGGCTACACCTTC
.,TRBJ1-2,TRBV7-2,.,CASNLLGANYGYTF,TGTGCCAGCAATCTTTTAGGGGCAAACTATGGCTACACCTTC
.,TRBJ2-7,TRBV15,few,CATSRGGFGRGAYEQYF,TGTGCCACCAGCAGAGGAGGGTTCGGCAGGGGCGCCTACGAGCAGTACTTC
TRBD1,TRBJ2-1,TRBV19,few,CASSILGQGAFNEQFF,TGTGCCAGTAGTATTCTCGGACAGGGGGCTTTTAATGAGCAGTTCTTC
TRBD1,TRBJ1-2,TRBV19,.,CASSTDRESTF,TGTGCCAGTAGTACCGACAGGGAGTCCACCTTC
.,TRBJ1-1,TRBV5-1,.,CASSPTGSNTEAFF,TGCGCCAGCAGCCCCACAGGATCCAACACTGAAGCTTTCTTT
TRBD2,TRBJ2-1,TRBV4-2,.,CASSQDPPSGRGEQFF,TGTGCCAGCAGCCAAGATCCCCCTAGCGGGAGGGGTGAGCAGTTCTTC
.,TRBJ2-1,TRBV28,.,CASSFARAREQFF,TGTGCCAGCAGTTTCGCTAGAGCGCGTGAGCAGTTCTTC
TRBD2,TRBJ2-5,TRBV7-2,few,CASSRGGQGTQYF,TGTGCCAGCAGCCGGGGGGGACAAGGGACCCAGTACTTC
TRBD2,TRBJ2-2,TRBV5-1,few,CASSLGLATGELFF,TGCGCCAGCAGCTTGGGACTAGCAACAGGGGAGCTGTTTTTT
.,TRBJ2-7,TRBV7-9,few,CASTPTGVSSYEQYF,TGTGCCAGCACCCCAACCGGGGTTAGCTCCTACGAGCAGTACTTC
.,TRBJ2-7,TRBV28,few,CASSPYSEQYF,TGTGCCAGCAGCCCTTATAGCGAGCAGTACTTC
TRBD2,TRBJ2-1,TRBV2,.,CASNRPPSGSYEQFF,TGTGCCAGCAACCGACCTCCCAGCGGGAGTTACGAGCAGTTCTTC
TRBD2,TRBJ2-2,TRBV2,.,CASGSRTSGTGELFF,TGTGCCAGCGGATCCCGGACTAGCGGGACCGGGGAGCTGTTTTTT
TRBD2,TRBJ2-3,TRBV20-1,.,CSAAIAGTQYF,TGCAGTGCTGCCATAGCGGGTACGCAGTATTTT
TRBD2,TRBJ2-5,TRBV9,few,CASSVEAGGPGETQYF,TGTGCCAGCAGCGTAGAAGCGGGAGGGCCAGGGGAGACCCAGTACTTC
.,TRBJ1-1,TRBV2,few,CASRVTYNTEAFF,TGTGCCAGCAGGGTTACCTATAACACTGAAGCTTTCTTT
.,TRBJ2-1,TRBV21-1,few,CASSKAGGSYNEQFF,TGTGCCAGCAGCAAAGCCGGGGGGTCCTACAATGAGCAGTTCTTC
.,TRBJ1-5,TRBV10-3,few,CAISERTEINQPQHF,TGTGCCATCAGTGAGCGGACAGAGATCAATCAGCCCCAGCATTTT
.,TRBJ2-1,TRBV14,few,CASSSRDNDEQFF,TGTGCCAGCAGCTCCCGGGACAACGATGAGCAGTTCTTC
.,TRBJ1-5,TRBV4-1,.,CASSLPERDQPQHF,TGCGCCAGCAGTCTGCCTGAGAGGGATCAGCCCCAGCATTTT
TRBD1,TRBJ2-7,TRBV30,few,CAWSVGGTVYEQYF,TGTGCCTGGAGTGTAGGTGGGACAGTCTACGAGCAGTACTTC
TRBD1,TRBJ1-1,TRBV7-9,.,CASSQDRQNTEAFF,TGTGCCAGCAGCCAGGACAGGCAGAACACTGAAGCTTTCTTT
TRBD2,TRBJ2-1,TRBV4-2,few,CASSQATTLGGTGQFF,TGTGCCAGCAGCCAGGCAACAACGCTCGGGGGGACGGGGCAGTTCTTC
.,TRBJ1-1,TRBV29-1,.,CSVAPLGGTTEAFF,TGCAGCGTTGCCCCCCTCGGGGGGACCACTGAAGCTTTCTTT
.,TRBJ2-1,TRBV9,.,CASSVASWGDGSSYNEQFF,TGTGCCAGCAGCGTAGCTTCTTGGGGGGACGGAAGCTCCTACAATGAGCAGTTCTTC